One and the same sample provided the 5 T cell receptor beta chains below, sequenced in a study of beta chain features in type 1 diabetes. Isolated RNA was reverse transcribed in full, so expressed TCRB transcripts were sequenced. Profiled with immunoSEQ multiplex PCR; TCRdb holds only in-frame clones, not every one. This table holds about 180,000 clones, about 13% found once. Sample: central memory CD4+ T cells from blood. These receptors were taken from a woman aged 18-29 years in good health.

The chain recombines TRBV30 with TRBJ2-7; 7 bases map to TRBD2. Germline-derived CDR1 and CDR2 are GTSNPN and SVGIG (reference sequence). Trimming took 5 bases from V and 6 from J; bases not matched to a gene: 10. CDR3 length equals 13 residues. The CDR3 region has the DNA TGTGCCTGGGGTCAGAGTTGGGAGGGCGAGCAGTACTTC. This sequence encodes CAWGQSWEGEQYF.

The sample holds a few counts of this clone. V usage is TRBV6-1 and J usage is TRBJ1-2; possibly TRBD1 for D (6 bases). This CDR3 spans 13 amino acids. Trimming left V 6 bases short and J 7 bases short, with 15 bases between. Germline values: CDR1 MNHNS, CDR2 SASEGT. The CDR3 reads CASRALQGSGYTF. CDR3 nucleotides: TGTGCCAGCAGAGCCCTACAGGGTAGTGGCTACACCTTC.

J is TRBJ2-7 and V is TRBV29-1; 7 nucleotides agree with TRBD2. V lost 5 bases and J lost 6; bases outside the gene matches: 7. Germline CDR1 reads SQVTM; CDR2 reads ANQGSEA. The CDR3 has 12 amino acids. Written as DNA, the CDR3 is TGCAGCGTTAAGGGGTCGGGGGGCGAGCAGTACTTC. Amino acids: CSVKGSGGEQYF.

In its sample, this clone was seen a few times. The chain uses TRBV5-4 and TRBJ2-7; D is possibly TRBD1 (5 bases). In germline, CDR1 is SGHNT, CDR2 YYREEE (reference sequence). Trimming took off 0 bases at V and 5 bases at J, with 15 bases between the two ends. CDR3 length: 15 residues. The CDR3 here is CASSLDSRVIHEQYF. The CDR3 DNA sequence: TGTGCCAGCAGCTTGGATTCCAGGGTTATACACGAGCAGTACTTC.

V is TRBV7-2 and J is TRBJ1-4; 8 nucleotides agree with TRBD1. V shed 5 bases, J shed 5 bases, and the junction held 7 bases outside the gene matches. Germline CDR1 SGHTA, CDR2 FQGNSA. This CDR3 is built from 15 residues. The CDR3 DNA is TGTGCCAGCAGCCCCGACAGGGGAAGGAATGAAAAACTGTTTTTT. It yields the protein CASSPDRGRNEKLFF.